This TCR beta chain was obtained from a study of blood T cells in healthy people across ages (dated by TCRdb to the mid-2010s). Turning to the overall study: Template switching captured roughly one uniquely barcoded TCR beta cDNA molecule per two T cells in model experiments. Two additional independent replicas of 1 million unique cDNA reads from the same blood draw were analyzed for two donors (one aged 18 to 29 and one aged 80 or older). Donors were grouped into four age groups: young (average approximately 15 years), middle-aged (approximately 41), aged (roughly 62) and long-lived (about 90). To avoid experimental bias, donors of different ages were spread randomly across the sequencing lanes. Using deep sequencing normalized with unique cDNA molecular identifiers, the study measured how TCR beta repertoire diversity changes with age. General study outcomes and caveats: A strong correlation was found between observed TCR beta diversity and the percentage of naive T cells measured by flow cytometry. As age increased, observed TCR beta diversity per million T cells dropped in a roughly linear way, and a significant reduction was already evident by age approximately 40. Since profiling was done on bulk unsorted PBMCs, naive and antigen-experienced compartments could not be conclusively compared. The CMV infection status of donors was not known, potentially confounding age-related changes in expanded clonotypes. Total diversity estimates from one million sequenced T cells were considered lower bounds and underestimates. Compared with the aged group, the long-lived group had more naive CD4+ T cells, fewer expanded clones and increased TCR diversity, a pattern suggesting age selection.

The donors were some 39 Caucasian individuals from Russia, aged 6 to 90 years, who were systemically healthy. Each donor gave around 9.5 milliliters of peripheral blood, collected into EDTA-treated Vacutainer tubes. Ficoll-Paque density-gradient centrifugation was used to isolate PBMCs, with at least 6.5 million per sample. Total RNA was extracted from PBMCs with Trizol reagent, with at least 6 micrograms obtained per sample. The percentages of naive CD45RAhigh/CD27high T cells were determined by flow cytometry on a PBMC aliquot from every donor. The library was generated by 5' RACE. TCRdb records Illumina HiSeq 2500 as the sequencer. A second about 7 to 12 cycle PCR used a sample-barcoded 5' primer and a J-beta primer mix. A unique molecular identifier was introduced onto each TCR beta cDNA molecule by a template-switch 5' adaptor carrying 12 random nucleotides. At least 2.5 million CDR3-containing paired-end reads were obtained from each sample. First-strand cDNA was synthesized from all RNA with the Mint cDNA synthesis kit, primed by a TRBC-specific oligonucleotide. All cDNA was treated with uracil-DNA glycosylase and then went through a first 18-cycle PCR with the universal primers M1SS and BC2_uni_R. The paper's processing steps were these. Each sample was normalized by randomly selecting 1 million high-quality reads, each carrying a distinct molecular identifier. Instead of being binned into consensus sequences, reads that shared molecular identifiers were thrown out. MiTCR, set to a Q25 quality threshold and the strictest error-elimination algorithm, was used for CDR3 identification, clonotype clustering and error correction. A nonparametric unseen species model using Euler transformation provided a lower-bound estimate of total TCR beta diversity. Using fastp at Q25 and MiXCR, TCRdb reprocessed the public reads and kept productive beta chains. All rows with the same CDR3 protein become a single entry with the most common DNA and genes. The V and J calls were not made by the authors but by TCRdb's processing. This sample has 980,000 or so distinct CDR3 sequences in its table, and roughly 50% of those were observed once. Roughly an eighth of the sample comes from the top ten.

In this sample, this clonotype turned up a few times. This receptor's antigen is unknown. Base quality data are lacking; no much larger clone is found one base away. CDR1 SGHTA and CDR2 FQGTGA were looked up in the germline V gene. The V end gives up 4 bases and the J end 5 bases, leaving 9 bases in the junction not matched to a gene. The CDR3 goes from the cysteine to the phenylalanine over 15 residues. CDR3 DNA is the only sequence kept; it has 45 bases, read in frame from the first base. The rearrangement joined TRBV7-3 to TRBJ2-5; 8 junctional bases match TRBD1. This sequence originates from a man in his thirties or forties in good health. Specimen: blood. The encoded CDR3 is CASSSTRTGSETQYF. The DNA sequence reads TGTGCCAGCAGCTCCACAAGGACAGGGTCGGAGACCCAGTACTTC. This CDR3, with the reference TRBV7-3 and TRBJ2-5 proteins standing in past its ends, gives the full variable domain GAGVSQTPSNKVTEKGKYVELRCDPISGHTALYWYRQSLGQGPEFLIYFQGTGAADDSGLPNDRFFAVRPEGSVSTLKIQRTERGDSAVYLCASSSTRTGSETQYFGPGTRLLVL.